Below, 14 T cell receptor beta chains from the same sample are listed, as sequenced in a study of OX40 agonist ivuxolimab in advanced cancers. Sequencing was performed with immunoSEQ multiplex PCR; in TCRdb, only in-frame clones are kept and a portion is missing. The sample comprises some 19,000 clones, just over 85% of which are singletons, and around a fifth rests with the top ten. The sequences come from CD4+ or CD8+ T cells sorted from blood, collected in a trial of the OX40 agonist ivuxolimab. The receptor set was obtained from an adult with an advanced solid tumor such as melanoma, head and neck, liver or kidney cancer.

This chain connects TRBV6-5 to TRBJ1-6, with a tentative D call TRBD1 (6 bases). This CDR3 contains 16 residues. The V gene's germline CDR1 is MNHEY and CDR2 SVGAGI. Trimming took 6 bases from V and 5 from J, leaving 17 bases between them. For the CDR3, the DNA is TGTGCCAGCAGATACAGGGTAGGCCTCCATAATTCACCCCTCCACTTT. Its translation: CASRYRVGLHNSPLHF.

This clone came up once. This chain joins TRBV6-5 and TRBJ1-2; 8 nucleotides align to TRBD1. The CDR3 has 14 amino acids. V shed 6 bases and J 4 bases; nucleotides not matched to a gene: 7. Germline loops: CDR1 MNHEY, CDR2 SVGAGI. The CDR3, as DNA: TGTGCCAGCAGGATGGGAGACAGGGGCTATGGCTACACCTTC. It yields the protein CASRMGDRGYGYTF.

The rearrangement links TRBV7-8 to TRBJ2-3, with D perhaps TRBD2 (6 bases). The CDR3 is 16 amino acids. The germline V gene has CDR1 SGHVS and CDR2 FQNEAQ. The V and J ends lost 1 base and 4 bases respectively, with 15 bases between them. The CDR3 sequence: CASSLVFRAGSDTQYF. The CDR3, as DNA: TGTGCCAGCAGCTTAGTTTTTCGGGCGGGATCAGATACGCAGTATTTT.

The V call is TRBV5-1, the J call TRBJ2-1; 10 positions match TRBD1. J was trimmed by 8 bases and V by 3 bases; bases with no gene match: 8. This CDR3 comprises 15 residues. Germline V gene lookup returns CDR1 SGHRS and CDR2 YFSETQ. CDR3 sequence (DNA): TGCGCCAGCAGCTCCCGGGACAGGGGTTTCGATGAGCAGTTCTTC. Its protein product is CASSSRDRGFDEQFF.

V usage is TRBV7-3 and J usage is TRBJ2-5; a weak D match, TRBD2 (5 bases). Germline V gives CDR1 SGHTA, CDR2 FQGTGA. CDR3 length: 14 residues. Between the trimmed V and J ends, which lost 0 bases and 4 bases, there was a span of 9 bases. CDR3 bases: TGTGCCAGCAGCTTAACGGGCGGGCTAGAGACCCAGTACTTC. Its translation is CASSLTGGLETQYF.

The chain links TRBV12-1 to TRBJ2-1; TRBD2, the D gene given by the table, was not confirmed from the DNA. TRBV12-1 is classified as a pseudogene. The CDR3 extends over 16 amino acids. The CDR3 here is CASPPSPGLANNEQFF. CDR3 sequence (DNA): TGTGCCAGCCCCCCGTCTCCGGGACTAGCGAACAATGAGCAGTTCTTC.

In DNA form, the CDR3 reads TGCGCCAGCAGCCCACGCCTTACCGGGATCATCACCGGGGAGCTGTTTTTT. Translation gives CASSPRLTGIITGELFF. This chain links TRBV4-1 with TRBJ2-2; maybe TRBD2 (5 bases). This CDR3 has 17 residues. Trimming removed 4 bases at V and 4 bases at J, with 19 bases between. CDR1 is MGHRA and CDR2 is YSYEKL in the germline V gene.

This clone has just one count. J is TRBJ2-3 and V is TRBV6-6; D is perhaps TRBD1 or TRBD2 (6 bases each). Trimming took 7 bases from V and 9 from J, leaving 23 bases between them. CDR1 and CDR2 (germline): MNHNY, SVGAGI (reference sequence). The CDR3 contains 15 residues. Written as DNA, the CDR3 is TGTGCCAGCACCGAGAAAGGGGGGTACCCCGTAACGCAGTATTTT. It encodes CASTEKGGYPVTQYF.

The CDR3 DNA reads TGCGCCAGCAGCTTGGATCCAGACTCCTACGAGCAGTACTTC. Its protein product is CASSLDPDSYEQYF. The genes are TRBV5-1 and TRBJ2-7, with D unresolved. Between the trimmed V and J ends, which lost 0 bases and 0 bases, there was a span of 7 bases. The CDR3 has 14 amino acids. The germline gives CDR1 SGHRS, CDR2 YFSETQ.

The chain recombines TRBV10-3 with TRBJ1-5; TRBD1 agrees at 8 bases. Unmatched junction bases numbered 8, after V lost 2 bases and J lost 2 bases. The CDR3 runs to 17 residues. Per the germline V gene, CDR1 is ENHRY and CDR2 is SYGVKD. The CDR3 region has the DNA TGTGCCATCAGTGAGCACCTGGACAGGGCAGGCAATCAGCCCCAGCATTTT. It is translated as CAISEHLDRAGNQPQHF.

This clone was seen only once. CDR3: CASSQELRGDSSYEQYF. CDR3 DNA sequence: TGCGCCAGCAGCCAAGAGTTGCGGGGTGATAGCTCCTACGAGCAGTACTTC. The chain is built from TRBV4-1 and TRBJ2-7, with D possibly being TRBD2 (6 bases). V was pared by 0 bases and J by 0 bases, with 15 bases between. This CDR3 has 17 residues. Germline V gene data show CDR1 as MGHRA and CDR2 as YSYEKL.

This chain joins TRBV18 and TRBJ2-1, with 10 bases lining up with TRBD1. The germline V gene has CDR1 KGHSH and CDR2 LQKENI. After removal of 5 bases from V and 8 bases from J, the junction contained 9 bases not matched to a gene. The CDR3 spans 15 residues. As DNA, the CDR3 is TGTGCCAGCTCAGAAGGGACAGGGGATGTACATGAGCAGTTCTTC. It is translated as CASSEGTGDVHEQFF.

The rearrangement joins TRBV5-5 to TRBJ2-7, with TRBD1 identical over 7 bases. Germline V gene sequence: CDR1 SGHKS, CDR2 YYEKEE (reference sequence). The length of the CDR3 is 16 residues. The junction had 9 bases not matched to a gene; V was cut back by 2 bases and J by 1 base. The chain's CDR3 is CASSFADRELSYEQYF. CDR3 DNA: TGTGCCAGCAGCTTCGCCGACAGGGAGTTATCCTACGAGCAGTACTTC.

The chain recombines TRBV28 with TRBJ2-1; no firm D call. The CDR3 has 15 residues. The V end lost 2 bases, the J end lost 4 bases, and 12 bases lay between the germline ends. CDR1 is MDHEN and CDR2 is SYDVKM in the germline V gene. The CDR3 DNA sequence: TGTGCCAGCAGTTTAACACAGTTGGGTTACAATGAGCAGTTCTTC. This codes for CASSLTQLGYNEQFF.